This T cell receptor (beta chain) was recorded in a study of blood T cell repertoires in COVID-19. At the level of the study: Sources were T cells, B-cell-depleted T cells, or PBMCs; the material itself was cDNA or gDNA.

TCRdb keeps only in-frame clones here, not all; method: immunoSEQ multiplex PCR. The table shows almost 400,000 clones, with roughly 90% occurring only once. This clone has only one observation. The origin of this receptor is a woman in her twenties or thirties with acute COVID-19. The specimen was PBMCs or T cells enriched from blood (not recorded which).

CDR3 sequence (DNA): TGTGCCAGCAGGGCCCAGGACAGGGGCAATGAGCAGTTCTTC. Its translation is CASRAQDRGNEQFF. J is TRBJ2-1 and V is TRBV2; 9 bases match TRBD1. The CDR3 has 14 amino acids. CDR1 and CDR2 (germline): SNHLY, FYNNEI. Unmatched junction bases numbered 6, after V lost 6 bases and J lost 6 bases.